This T cell receptor (beta chain) was sequenced in a study of T cell repertoires in cytomegalovirus infection. A single record per CDR3 protein comes from TCRdb applying MiXCR to the reads. The sample yields a few hundred thousand distinct CDR3 sequences, around 8.7% seen once. Trimming removed 0 bases at V and 6 bases at J, with 10 bases between. The CDR3 has 13 residues. In germline, CDR1 is SGHNT, CDR2 YYREEE (reference sequence). Sequenced input: PBMCs. The chain uses TRBV5-4 and TRBJ2-7, with D hard to call. This receptor was obtained from a human donor in good health (CMV status not recorded). Some clones in this sample may be carry-over from other donors' samples. As DNA, the CDR3 is TGTGCCAGCAGCTTGGAAGGAGCCACCGAGCAGTACTTC. The encoded protein is CASSLEGATEQYF.